A selection of T cell receptor beta chains follows, all from one sample in a study of cytomegalovirus exposure and HLA in healthy donors. Sequenced by immunoSEQ multiplex PCR; TCRdb stores in-frame clones only, minus some. The table records more than 75,000 clones, 60% to 80% of them present only once. Sequenced input: PBMCs. These TCRs come from a woman aged 45-65 years in good health and CMV-seropositive. CDR3s include the opening cysteine and the closing phenylalanine or tryptophan. A D gene is named only where the DNA matches it firmly. The size field is filled for only some rows; it gives once, few, many or a size class.

j_call,clone_size,d_call,v_call,cdr3_aa,cdr3_nt
TRBJ2-7,NA,TRBD2,TRBV15,CATSRLRTSGSYEQYF,TGTGCCACCAGCAGACTTCGGACTAGCGGGAGCTACGAGCAGTACTTC
TRBJ2-3,few,TRBD2,TRBV19,CASSIGLAGRGSTDTQYF,TGTGCCAGCAGTATAGGGTTAGCGGGAAGGGGGAGCACAGATACGCAGTATTTT
TRBJ2-5,NA,TRBD1,TRBV4-1,CASSQVLMGTGPQETQYF,TGCGCCAGCAGCCAAGTCCTCATGGGGACAGGCCCTCAAGAGACCCAGTACTTC
TRBJ2-1,NA,TRBD2,TRBV5-6,CASSPLAGEVYEQFF,TGTGCCAGCAGCCCCCTAGCGGGAGAAGTCTATGAGCAGTTCTTC
TRBJ2-4,NA,TRBD2,TRBV13,CASSPNGREAKNIQYF,TGTGCCAGCAGTCCGAATGGGAGGGAGGCCAAAAACATTCAGTACTTC
TRBJ2-2,NA,TRBD2,TRBV6-1,CASEGGSRAGELFF,TGTGCCAGCGAGGGCGGGAGTCGGGCCGGGGAGCTGTTTTTT
TRBJ2-2,few,NA,TRBV6-5,CASSYFAGNGELFF,TGTGCCAGCAGTTACTTTGCGGGAAACGGGGAGCTGTTTTTT
TRBJ2-1,few,NA,TRBV15,CATSISGISYNEQFF,TGTGCCACCAGCATCTCGGGGATCTCCTACAATGAGCAGTTCTTC
TRBJ1-5,NA,TRBD1,TRBV28,CASRHGTDSNQPQHF,TGTGCCAGCAGGCACGGGACAGATAGCAATCAGCCCCAGCATTTT
TRBJ2-1,NA,NA,TRBV6-5,CASSSHGRLNNEQFF,TGTGCCAGCAGTTCTCACGGGAGACTGAACAATGAGCAGTTCTTC
TRBJ2-1,NA,NA,TRBV2,CASSERREHEQFF,TGTGCCAGCAGTGAACGGCGGGAACATGAGCAGTTCTTC
TRBJ1-5,NA,NA,TRBV2,CASSVTGDYQPQHF,TGTGCCAGCAGCGTAACCGGGGACTATCAGCCCCAGCATTTT
TRBJ2-7,NA,TRBD1,TRBV4-1,CASSQVAGQAYEQYF,TGCGCCAGCAGCCAAGTGGCCGGACAGGCCTACGAGCAGTACTTC